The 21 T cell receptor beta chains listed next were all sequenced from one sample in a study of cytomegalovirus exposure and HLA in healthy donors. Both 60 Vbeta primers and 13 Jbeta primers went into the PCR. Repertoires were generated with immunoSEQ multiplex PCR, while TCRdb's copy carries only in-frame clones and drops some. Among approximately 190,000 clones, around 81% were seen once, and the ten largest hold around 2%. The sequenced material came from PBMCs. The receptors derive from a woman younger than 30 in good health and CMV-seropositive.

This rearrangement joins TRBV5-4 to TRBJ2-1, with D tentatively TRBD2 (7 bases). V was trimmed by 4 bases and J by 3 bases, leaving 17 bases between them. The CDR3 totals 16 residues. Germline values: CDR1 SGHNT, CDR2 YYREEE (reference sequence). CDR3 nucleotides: TGTGCCAGCAGCCCCGTCGAGGGGGGGGACTACAATGAGCAGTTCTTC. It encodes CASSPVEGGDYNEQFF.

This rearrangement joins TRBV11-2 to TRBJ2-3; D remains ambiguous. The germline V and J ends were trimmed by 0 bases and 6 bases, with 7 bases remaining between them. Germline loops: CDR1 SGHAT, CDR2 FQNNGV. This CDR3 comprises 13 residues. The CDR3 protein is CASSLDRVDTQYF. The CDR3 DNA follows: TGTGCCAGCAGCTTAGATCGCGTGGATACGCAGTATTTT.

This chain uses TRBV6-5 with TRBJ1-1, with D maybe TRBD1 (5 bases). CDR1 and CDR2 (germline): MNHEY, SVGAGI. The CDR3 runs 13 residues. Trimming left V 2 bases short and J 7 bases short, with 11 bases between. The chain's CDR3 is CASSYVGGREAFF. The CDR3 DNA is TGTGCCAGCAGTTACGTGGGGGGACGTGAAGCTTTCTTT.

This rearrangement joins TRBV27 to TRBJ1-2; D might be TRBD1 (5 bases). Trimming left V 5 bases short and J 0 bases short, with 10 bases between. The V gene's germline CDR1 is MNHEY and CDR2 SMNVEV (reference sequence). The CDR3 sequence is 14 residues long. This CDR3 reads CASSQQVSNYGYTF. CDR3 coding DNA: TGTGCCAGCAGTCAACAGGTTTCTAACTATGGCTACACCTTC.

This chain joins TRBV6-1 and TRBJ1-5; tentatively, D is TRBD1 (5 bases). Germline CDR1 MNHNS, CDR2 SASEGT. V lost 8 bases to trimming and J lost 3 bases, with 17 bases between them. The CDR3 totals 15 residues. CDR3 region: CASAVGQVPNQPQHF. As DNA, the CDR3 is TGTGCCAGCGCCGTCGGACAAGTCCCCAATCAGCCCCAGCATTTT.

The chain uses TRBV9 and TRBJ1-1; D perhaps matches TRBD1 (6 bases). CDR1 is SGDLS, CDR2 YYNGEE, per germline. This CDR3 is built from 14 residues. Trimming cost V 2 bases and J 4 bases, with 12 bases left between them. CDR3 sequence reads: CASSVGGGGTEAFF. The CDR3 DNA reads TGTGCCAGCAGCGTGGGGGGCGGGGGCACTGAAGCTTTCTTT.

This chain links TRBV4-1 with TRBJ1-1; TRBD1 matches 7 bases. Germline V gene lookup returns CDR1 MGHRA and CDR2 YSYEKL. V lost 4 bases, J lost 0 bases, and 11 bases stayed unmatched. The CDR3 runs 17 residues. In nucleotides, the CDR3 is TGCGCCAGCAGCCCCTGGGGCACAGGGGATATGAACACTGAAGCTTTCTTT. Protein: CASSPWGTGDMNTEAFF.

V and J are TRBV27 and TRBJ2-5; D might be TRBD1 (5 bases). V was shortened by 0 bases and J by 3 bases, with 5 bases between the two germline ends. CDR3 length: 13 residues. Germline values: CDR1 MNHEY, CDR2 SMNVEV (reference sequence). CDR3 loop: CASSLSREETQYF. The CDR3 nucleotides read TGTGCCAGCAGTTTATCCAGGGAAGAGACCCAGTACTTC.

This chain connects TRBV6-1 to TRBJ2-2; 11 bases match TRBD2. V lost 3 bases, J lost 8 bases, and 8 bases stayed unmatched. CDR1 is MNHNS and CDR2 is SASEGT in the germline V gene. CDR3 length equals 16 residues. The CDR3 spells CASSEGSGGAVGELFF. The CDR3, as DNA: TGTGCCAGCAGTGAGGGTAGCGGGGGGGCGGTTGGGGAGCTGTTTTTT.

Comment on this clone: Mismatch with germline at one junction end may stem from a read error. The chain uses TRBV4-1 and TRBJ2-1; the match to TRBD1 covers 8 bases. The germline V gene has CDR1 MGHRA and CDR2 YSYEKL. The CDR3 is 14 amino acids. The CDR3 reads CASRPIGQGADPLF. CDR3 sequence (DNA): TGCGCCAGCAGACCCATCGGACAGGGCGCCGATCCTCTCTTC.

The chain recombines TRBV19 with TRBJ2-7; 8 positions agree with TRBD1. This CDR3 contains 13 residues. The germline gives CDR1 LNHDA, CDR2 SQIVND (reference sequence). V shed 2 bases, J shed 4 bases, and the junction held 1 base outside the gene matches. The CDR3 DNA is TGTGCCAGTAGTATAACAGGGGGATACGAGCAGTACGTC. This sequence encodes CASSITGGYEQYV.

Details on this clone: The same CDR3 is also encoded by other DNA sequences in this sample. The CDR3: CASSAGQGGNSPLHF. For the CDR3, the DNA is TGTGCCAGCAGCGCAGGACAGGGGGGCAATTCACCCCTCCACTTT. The rearrangement uses TRBV9 and TRBJ1-6; TRBD1 matches 10 bases. There are 15 residues in the CDR3. CDR1 and CDR2 from the germline V gene are SGDLS and YYNGEE. Trimming took 3 bases from V and 7 from J; bases not matched to a gene: 4.

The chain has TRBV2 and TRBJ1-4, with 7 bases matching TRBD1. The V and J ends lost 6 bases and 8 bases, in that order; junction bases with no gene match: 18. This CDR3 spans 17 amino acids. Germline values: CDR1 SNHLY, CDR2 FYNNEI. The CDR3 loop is CASSQLNWFLRGEKLFF. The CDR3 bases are TGTGCCAGCAGCCAACTGAACTGGTTTCTCAGGGGGGAAAAACTGTTTTTT.

The CDR3 loop is CASSDSGLAGGLADTQYF. CDR3 DNA: TGTGCCAGCAGTGACTCGGGACTAGCGGGGGGGCTGGCCGATACGCAGTATTTT. This chain uses TRBV6-4 with TRBJ2-3, with 16 bases identical to TRBD2. Germline V gene lookup returns CDR1 MRHNA and CDR2 SNTAGT. The CDR3 is made up of 18 amino acids. Unmatched junction bases numbered 6, after V lost 0 bases and J lost 6 bases.

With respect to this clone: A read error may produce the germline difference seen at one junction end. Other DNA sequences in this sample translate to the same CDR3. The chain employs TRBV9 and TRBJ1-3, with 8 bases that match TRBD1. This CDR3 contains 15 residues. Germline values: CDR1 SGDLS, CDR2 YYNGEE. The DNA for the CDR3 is TGCGCCAGCAGCGGAGGAGGGCAGGGGGCATACACCATATATTTT. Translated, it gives CASSGGGQGAYTIYF.

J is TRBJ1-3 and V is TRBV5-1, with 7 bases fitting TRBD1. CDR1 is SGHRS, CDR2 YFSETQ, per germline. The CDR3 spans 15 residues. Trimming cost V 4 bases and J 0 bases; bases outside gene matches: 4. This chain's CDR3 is CASSPGQSSGNTIYF. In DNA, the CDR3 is TGCGCCAGCAGCCCGGGACAGAGCTCTGGAAACACCATATATTTT. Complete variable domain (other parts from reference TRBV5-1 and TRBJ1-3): KAGVTQTPRYLIKTRGQQVTLSCSPISGHRSVSWYQQTPGQGLQFLFEYFSETQRNKGNFPGRFSGRQFSNSRSEMNVSTLELGDSALYLCASSPGQSSGNTIYFGEGSWLTVV.

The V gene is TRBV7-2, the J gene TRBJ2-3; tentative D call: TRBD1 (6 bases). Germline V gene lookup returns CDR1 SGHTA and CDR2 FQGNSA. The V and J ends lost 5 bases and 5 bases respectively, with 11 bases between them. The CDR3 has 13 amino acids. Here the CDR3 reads CASSTLQGDTQYF. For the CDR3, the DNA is TGTGCCAGCAGCACTTTACAGGGAGATACGCAGTATTTT.

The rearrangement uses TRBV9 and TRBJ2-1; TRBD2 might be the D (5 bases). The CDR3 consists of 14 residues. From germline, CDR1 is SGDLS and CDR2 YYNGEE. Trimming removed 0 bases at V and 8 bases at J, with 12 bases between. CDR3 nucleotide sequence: TGTGCCAGCAGCGTAGAGTCGGGGAGAGATGAGCAGTTCTTC. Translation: CASSVESGRDEQFF.

The CDR3 spells CASSLVGGAPEQYV. The CDR3 nucleotides are TGTGCCAGCAGCTTAGTCGGGGGGGCCCCCGAGCAGTACGTC. V is TRBV11-3 and J is TRBJ2-7, with TRBD2 identical over 8 bases. The CDR3 contains 14 residues. Per the germline V gene, CDR1 is SGHNT and CDR2 is YENEEA. The V gene end was trimmed by 1 base and the J gene end by 6 bases; junction bases not matched to a gene: 5.

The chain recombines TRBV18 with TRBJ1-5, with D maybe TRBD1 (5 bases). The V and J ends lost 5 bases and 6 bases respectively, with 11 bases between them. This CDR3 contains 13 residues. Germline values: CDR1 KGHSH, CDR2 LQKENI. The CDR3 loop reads CASSGGVLQPQHF. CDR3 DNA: TGTGCCAGCTCAGGAGGGGTCCTTCAGCCCCAGCATTTT.

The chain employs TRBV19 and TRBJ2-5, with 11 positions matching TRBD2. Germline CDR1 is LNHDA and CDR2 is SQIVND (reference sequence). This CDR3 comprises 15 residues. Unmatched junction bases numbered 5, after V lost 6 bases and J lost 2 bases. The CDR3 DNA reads TGTGCCAGTAGAAGACTAGCGGGGCGACAAGAGACCCAGTACTTC. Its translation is CASRRLAGRQETQYF.